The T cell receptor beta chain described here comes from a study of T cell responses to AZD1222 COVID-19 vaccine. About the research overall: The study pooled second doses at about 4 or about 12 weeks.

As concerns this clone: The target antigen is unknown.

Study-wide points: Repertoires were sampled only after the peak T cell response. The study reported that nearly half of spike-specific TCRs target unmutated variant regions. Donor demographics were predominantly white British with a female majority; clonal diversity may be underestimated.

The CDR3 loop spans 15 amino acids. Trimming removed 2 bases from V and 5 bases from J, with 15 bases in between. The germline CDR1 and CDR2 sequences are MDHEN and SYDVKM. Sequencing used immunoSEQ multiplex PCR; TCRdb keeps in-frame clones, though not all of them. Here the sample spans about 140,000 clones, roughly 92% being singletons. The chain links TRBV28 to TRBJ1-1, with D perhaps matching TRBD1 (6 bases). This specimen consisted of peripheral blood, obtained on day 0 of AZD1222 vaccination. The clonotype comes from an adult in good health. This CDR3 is CASSLPGGLRTEAFF. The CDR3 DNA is TGTGCCAGCAGTTTACCGGGGGGCCTGAGGACTGAAGCTTTCTTT.